The present entry profiles one TCR beta chain with its context. Its cognate antigen has yet to be identified. Per-nucleotide qualities are absent, and no much larger clonotype sits a single base away. The data derive from a study of T cell clones after liver transplantation (dated by TCRdb to the late 2010s). For the wider study: The samples were obtained from ITN030ST, a randomized trial that attempted immunosuppression withdrawal within 2 years after liver transplantation. Tolerance meant complete immunosuppression withdrawal for at least one year without liver enzymes rising beyond twice the upper limit of normal. Of the eight recipients, a few were HCV-positive, while the remaining recipients had been transplanted for non-autoimmune, non-viral indications. Blood samples were collected pre-transplant, pre-randomization before withdrawal, and post-randomization after either complete withdrawal or failed withdrawal. The study cohort included 8 liver transplant recipients, of whom 3 were classified as tolerant and 5 as non-tolerant. Third party-reactive TCRbeta sequences were also identified from pre-transplant MLRs to serve as an antigen-independent comparator for donor-reactive sequences. Subjects received no induction therapy and standard immunosuppression until randomization at 12-24 months post-transplant. Donor-reactive T cell clones were identified using TCRbeta sequencing after a pre-transplant mixed lymphocyte reaction and were then followed in post-transplant blood. General study outcomes and caveats: The conclusions were preliminary, being limited by small, heterogeneous patient numbers and by non-standardized post-transplant time points. The decline in donor-reactive sequences exceeded the decline in third party-reactive sequences, suggesting partial antigen-specific deletion that was unrelated to withdrawal success. Since no allograft tissue specimens were available, donor-reactive T cells may have migrated into the graft instead of being deleted. Low numbers of available donor cells limited the measurable donor-reactive repertoire in a couple of subjects. When repertoire turnover was taken into account, detection of donor-reactive sequences was significantly reduced in 7 of 8 subjects for CD4 and in 8 of 8 subjects for CD8. A significant post-transplant decrease in circulating donor-reactive CD4 TCRbeta sequences was observed in 5 of 8 subjects, irrespective of tolerance or HCV status.

V gives up 5 bases and J gives up 1 base, and the segment between their germline ends measures 9 bases. CDR1 and CDR2 were assigned from the germline V gene (reference sequence) as LNHDA and SQIVND. Taken from cysteine to phenylalanine, the CDR3 has 14 residues. This entry keeps only the CDR3 DNA: 42 bases, framed from base 1. Thawed unstimulated PBMCs were stained for CD3, CD4 and CD8 and FACS-sorted into CD3+CD4+ and CD3+CD8+ populations. All 8 studied subjects were randomized to withdrawal of immunosuppression. The Qiagen DNeasy Blood and Tissue Kit was used for genomic DNA isolation. High-throughput TCRbeta CDR3 sequencing of frozen genomic DNA was performed by immunoSEQ, including PCR amplification, mapping, bias correction and internal controls. Concerning the study's data processing: Productive rearrangements were kept, and unique TCRbeta sequences were defined by CDR3 nucleotide sequence plus V and J gene. Donor-reactive sequences required at least 5-fold expansion in CFSE-low cells versus unstimulated pre-transplant cells and at least 0.01% frequency. Per-subject minimum frequency thresholds, based on the lowest-template unstimulated sample, ensured at least 90% detection power. Jensen-Shannon divergence between the top 1000 TCRbeta sequences after and before transplant was used to measure repertoire turnover. Changes in detection of donor-reactive sequences were tested with two-sided Fisher's exact tests. This immuneACCESS table, as held by TCRdb, lists in-frame sequences with V and J called but not all clones. Of the missing ones, under half trace to an unresolved V gene in checked studies; the others have no known cause. V and J calls and clone size are as listed in that table; D and trimming were resolved from the DNA. This sample has approximately 100,000 clones in its table, and under 90% of those were observed once. About 3% of the sample is taken by the ten largest.

The rearrangement combines TRBV19 with TRBJ1-3, with no confident D gene call. The clonotype comes from a human patient who received a liver transplant. After a transplant, the graft donor may have provided part of the T cells. The sample in question was CD4+ T cells from blood, obtained approximately 43 months after liver transplant. The nucleotides are TGTGCCAGTAGTCCAGAGACGTCTGGAAACACCATATATTTT. It encodes CASSPETSGNTIYF. Full variable domain (CDR3 extended with the reference TRBV19 and TRBJ1-3 proteins): DGGITQSPKYLFRKEGQNVTLSCEQNLNHDAMYWYRQDPGQGLRLIYYSQIVNDFQKGDIAEGYSVSREKKESFPLTVTSAQKNPTAFYLCASSPETSGNTIYFGEGSWLTVV.